Listed below are T cell receptor beta chains from one sample, sequenced in a study of T cells in Graves' hyperthyroidism and ophthalmopathy. TCRdb processed the multiplex PCR reads anew with MiXCR; each CDR3 protein has one entry. The table includes over 350,000 distinct CDR3 sequences, roughly 18% detected once. Sequencing used blood. All receptors come from a man in his late teens or twenties with Graves' ophthalmopathy. Both conserved end residues are part of each CDR3. The D gene is left open where the match is weak. Only part of the rows carry a size: once, few, many, or a class if the clone is expanded.

j_gene | abundance | d_gene | v_gene | CDR3nt | CDR3aa
TRBJ1-5 | few | . | TRBV28 | TGTGCCAGCAGTTTATCTAGCCGTCAGCCCCAGCATTTT | CASSLSSRQPQHF
TRBJ2-1 | many | TRBD2 | TRBV20-1 | TGCATGCTGCGGGGGGGCAATGAGCAGTTCTTC | CMLRGGNEQFF
TRBJ1-4 | few | . | TRBV12-3/TRBV12-4 | TGTGCCAGCAGATCGGACCCTGAAAAACTGTTTTTT | CASRSDPEKLFF
TRBJ2-7 | many | . | TRBV11-2 | TGTGCCAGCAGCTTAGCGTTAGCGTCGCTCCACGAGCAGTACTTC | CASSLALASLHEQYF
TRBJ2-7 | few | TRBD1 | TRBV6-1 | TGTGCCAGCAGTGTTCGAGACAGGGACTCCTACGAGCAGTACTTC | CASSVRDRDSYEQYF
TRBJ1-5 | few | . | TRBV6-1 | TGTGCCAGCAGACTTACCGGGGACATTTCTAGCAATCAGCCCCAGCATTTT | CASRLTGDISSNQPQHF
TRBJ1-1 | few | TRBD1 | TRBV9 | TGTGCCAGCAGCGCCCGACAGGGGACTGAAGCTTTCTTT | CASSARQGTEAFF
TRBJ2-1 | many | TRBD2 | TRBV10-2 | TGCGCCAGCAGCGGACTAGCGGGGGACCTCATCAGCTCCTACAATGAGCAGTTCTTC | CASSGLAGDLISSYNEQFF
TRBJ2-2 | . | . | TRBV2 | TGTGCCAGCATTATGCCAGGGTATGCCGGGGAGCTGTTTTTT | CASIMPGYAGELFF
TRBJ2-7 | many | TRBD1 | TRBV2 | TGTGCCAGCAGTTTTCCGGGACAGGGGTCCTCGAGGGAGAGGTACGAGCAGTACTTC | CASSFPGQGSSRERYEQYF
TRBJ2-3 | . | TRBD1 | TRBV29-1 | TGCAGCGTCTGGACAGGGGGTAGCAATCAGCCCCAGTATTTT | CSVWTGGSNQPQYF
TRBJ2-3 | . | . | TRBV10-3 | TGTGCCATCAGTGAGTACAGGTCAGATACGCAGTATTTT | CAISEYRSDTQYF
TRBJ2-7 | many | . | TRBV7-6 | TGTGCCAGCAGCTTAGGGCCGAACCTAAACTCCTACGAGCAGTACTTC | CASSLGPNLNSYEQYF
TRBJ1-6 | . | . | TRBV20-1 | TGCAGTGCTAGAGATCTAGGCAGGGCCGAATATTCACCCCTCCACTTT | CSARDLGRAEYSPLHF
TRBJ2-7 | many | . | TRBV6-5 | TGTGCCAGCAGTACTGGACAGGACTACAACTACGAGCAGTACTTC | CASSTGQDYNYEQYF
TRBJ2-7 | many | TRBD2 | TRBV11-1 | TGTGCCAGCAGCGGGAGGGCGGGGCGAGGATACGAGCAGTACTTC | CASSGRAGRGYEQYF
TRBJ1-4 | many | . | TRBV2 | TGTGCCAGTTTTGAGGAAACTAATGAAAAACTGTTTTTT | CASFEETNEKLFF
TRBJ1-1 | many | . | TRBV14 | TGTGCCAGCAGCCAAGATAGATGGAGGAGGGACACTGAAGCTTTCTTT | CASSQDRWRRDTEAFF
TRBJ2-1 | few | . | TRBV4-1 | TGCGCCAGCAGCCCCTACAGCCAGGGGAATGAGCAGTTCTTC | CASSPYSQGNEQFF
TRBJ2-5 | . | . | TRBV6-6 | TGTGCCAGCAGTTTTACAGGAGGCCAAGAGACCCAGTACTTC | CASSFTGGQETQYF
TRBJ1-2 | few | . | TRBV29-1 | TGCAGCGTTGAAGACAGAGACTATGGCTACACCTTC | CSVEDRDYGYTF
TRBJ2-7 | . | . | TRBV5-1 | TGCGCCAGCAGCTTGAATCAGGGTATGATCAACGAGCAGTACTTC | CASSLNQGMINEQYF
TRBJ1-5 | . | TRBD1 | TRBV11-1 | TGTGCCAGCAGCTTAAGTCGGACCGACAGGGGTGGTCAGCCCCAGCATTTT | CASSLSRTDRGGQPQHF
TRBJ2-3 | many | . | TRBV20-1 | TGCAGTGCCCCTGGACGGAAGGTGGATACGCAGTATTTT | CSAPGRKVDTQYF
TRBJ1-5 | few | . | TRBV3-1 | TGTGCCAGCAGCCAAGGGCCCGAGAGCAATCAGCCCCAGCATTTT | CASSQGPESNQPQHF
TRBJ2-5 | many | TRBD2 | TRBV7-2 | TGTGCCAGCAGCTTTTTAGCGGGGGGGCAGGAGACCCAGTACTTC | CASSFLAGGQETQYF
TRBJ2-1 | few | TRBD1 | TRBV20-1 | TGCAGTGAAACGACAGGGGGCTTAAATGAGCAGTTCTTC | CSETTGGLNEQFF
TRBJ2-3 | many | TRBD2 | TRBV20-1 | TGCAGTGCTAGAGATGGGCGGGGGGTACTCACAGATACGCAGTATTTT | CSARDGRGVLTDTQYF
TRBJ1-1 | few | . | TRBV4-1 | TGCGCCAGCAGCCAAGGGGCAGGGGAGGGCACTGAAGCTTTCTTT | CASSQGAGEGTEAFF
TRBJ2-3 | . | . | TRBV4-2 | TGTGCCAGCAGCCAAGTTGACGGCGGGGACACAGATACGCAGTATTTT | CASSQVDGGDTDTQYF
TRBJ1-2 | . | TRBD1 | TRBV2 | TGTGCCAGCAGCGCCCACCGGGACAGGGGCTCTGGCTACACCTTC | CASSAHRDRGSGYTF
TRBJ2-4 | . | TRBD1 | TRBV2 | TGTGCCAGCAGGGCCGGGACAGGGAAACAAATTCAGTACTTC | CASRAGTGKQIQYF
TRBJ2-2 | . | TRBD2 | TRBV10-1 | TGCGCCAGCTCCAGGGGACTAGCGGGACCTGGGGAGCTGTTTTTT | CASSRGLAGPGELFF
TRBJ1-3 | many | TRBD1 | TRBV3-1 | TGTGCCAGCAGCCAATCAAGCGTCGGCAGGGGGCCGAGAAACACCATATATTTT | CASSQSSVGRGPRNTIYF
TRBJ2-7 | few | TRBD1 | TRBV4-1 | TGCGCCAGCAGCCAAGCTACAGGGGCCTACGAGCAGTACTTC | CASSQATGAYEQYF
TRBJ2-1 | many | . | TRBV7-6 | TGTGCCAGCAGCTTAGGGCTATACAATGAGCAGTTCTTC | CASSLGLYNEQFF
TRBJ1-5 | once | . | TRBV2 | TGTGCCAGCAATGTGCGGTATCAGCCCCAGCATTTT | CASNVRYQPQHF
TRBJ2-2 | . | . | TRBV27 | TGTGCCAGCAGTTTGACGGACACCGGGGAGCTGTTTTTT | CASSLTDTGELFF
TRBJ1-2 | . | . | TRBV7-9 | TGTGCCAGCAGCCCGACGGGGGGGGGAGGCTATGGCTACACCTTC | CASSPTGGGGYGYTF
TRBJ2-7 | . | TRBD2 | TRBV7-8 | TGTGCCAGCAGCTTTGATCCAGCGGGGGGCGAGCAGTACTTC | CASSFDPAGGEQYF
TRBJ2-2 | few | . | TRBV6-2/TRBV6-3 | TGTGCCAGCAAATCTCCTACCGGCGTACTGTTTTTT | CASKSPTGVLFF
TRBJ2-3 | few | . | TRBV5-8 | TGTGCCAGCAGACCAACCTTTGGCACAGATACGCAGTATTTT | CASRPTFGTDTQYF
TRBJ2-7 | . | TRBD1 | TRBV13 | TGTGCCAGCAGCCCACCGGGACAGTACTACGAGCAGTACTTC | CASSPPGQYYEQYF
TRBJ1-6 | many | TRBD1 | TRBV9 | TGTGCCAGCAGCCCCGGGGAGGGGGCGAGATTTAATTCACCCCTCCACTTT | CASSPGEGARFNSPLHF
TRBJ1-5 | few | . | TRBV2 | TGTGCCAGCAGTACGACACAGCAGTCCCAGCATTTT | CASSTTQQSQHF
TRBJ2-1 | many | . | TRBV19 | TGTGCCAGTACGGCGGAGGGGTCCTACAATGAGCAGTTCTTC | CASTAEGSYNEQFF
TRBJ1-1 | . | TRBD1 | TRBV3-1 | TGTGCCAGCAGCCTGGTCCAGGGGGTGGCTGAGGCTTTCTTT | CASSLVQGVAEAFF
TRBJ2-3 | . | . | TRBV18 | TGTGCCAGCTCACCCTCAGGAAGGAGGGGTTCAGATACGCAGTATTTT | CASSPSGRRGSDTQYF
TRBJ2-7 | many | . | TRBV5-1 | TGCGCCAGCAGCTTGGTAGGGAATTCCTACGAGCAGTACTTC | CASSLVGNSYEQYF
TRBJ1-5 | . | TRBD1 | TRBV6-1 | TGTGCCAGCAAGCAGGGGGCAGGCAATCAGCCCCAGCATTTT | CASKQGAGNQPQHF
TRBJ2-1 | . | . | TRBV29-1 | TGCAGCGTTGCTTCTTTTTCAGTCAGGGAGCAGTTCTTC | CSVASFSVREQFF
TRBJ1-6 | many | . | TRBV20-1 | TGCAGTGCTAGTGGACAGTATGGTTCACCCCTCCACTTT | CSASGQYGSPLHF
TRBJ1-6 | many | TRBD1 | TRBV20-1 | TGCAGTGCTCGCGGGACAGGGGAATCACCCCTCCACTTT | CSARGTGESPLHF
TRBJ1-1 | many | . | TRBV28 | TGTGCCAGCAGCCCGACCCAGGTTAGGAACACTGAAGCTTTCTTT | CASSPTQVRNTEAFF